This T cell receptor beta chain was captured by sequencing in a study of CD8 T cells in ankylosing spondylitis. Study-wide findings and caveats: There was reportedly significant enrichment of clones that were disease-linked in matched ankylosing spondylitis synovial fluid. Fewer than ten highly homologous variants made up a TCR beta motif that seemed to typify ankylosing spondylitis blood.

This clonotype was picked up a small number of times. Its antigen is not identified. Generation of TCR beta libraries employed quantitative 5'-RACE incorporating molecular barcodes. TCRdb independently ran MiXCR on the 5' RACE reads; one entry per CDR3 protein. The sample yields 400,000 or so distinct CDR3 sequences, roughly a quarter seen once. Trimming removed 3 bases from V and 1 base from J; junction bases left unmatched: 12. Germline V gene lookup returns CDR1 LNHNV and CDR2 YYDKDF (reference sequence). CDR3 length: 17 amino acids. What was sequenced was blood, either unsorted or a sorted T cell fraction (not recorded which). The origin of this receptor is a male donor with ankylosing spondylitis. The chain combines TRBV15 with TRBJ2-7, with 7 bases lining up with TRBD1. Here the CDR3 DNA reads TGTGCCACCAGCAGGAGTCCGAGAAGGACAGGATCCTACGAGCAGTACGTC. Its protein is CATSRSPRRTGSYEQYV.